This TCR beta chain was sequenced for a study of beta chain features in type 1 diabetes. Across the study: Similarity in age, gender and cell yields was seen between patients and healthy donors. Researchers looked at approximately 110,000,000 sorted cells across all samples. Whole-study findings and limits: TCRB CDR3s were moderately but significantly shorter in Type 1 diabetes patients in all four CD4+ subsets.

In its sample, this clone was seen a few times. What it binds is unknown. The isolated RNA, all of it, was reverse transcribed, so expressed TCRB transcripts were what got sequenced. This table comes from immunoSEQ multiplex PCR, and its TCRdb copy is limited to in-frame clones, with some not included. This repertoire shows just over 450,000 clones, roughly 31% found once; its top ten account for 0.05% to 0.07%. Per the germline V gene, CDR1 is SEHNR and CDR2 is FQNEAQ (reference sequence). The ends were cut back, 0 bases at V and 0 bases at J, with 8 bases in the middle. The CDR3 length is 15 residues. Donors underwent one heparinised blood draw, around 100 mL on average.

The J gene is TRBJ2-5, the V gene TRBV7-9; D is unresolved. The sample taken for sequencing was naive CD4+ T cells from blood. The receptor's source is a man aged 18 to 30 in good health. The CDR3 is CASSLALGYQETQYF. The CDR3 nucleotides read TGTGCCAGCAGCTTAGCGCTGGGCTACCAAGAGACCCAGTACTTC.